This T cell receptor beta chain was documented in a study of regulatory T cells in long-lasting Graves disease. In building TCR beta libraries, iRepertoire HTBI primers were used together with Arm-PCR of CDR3 regions. How the authors handled the data: Looking across samples, the authors found approximately 60 TRBV and 14 TRBJ segments. TCRdb re-called the multiplex PCR reads with MiXCR, one entry per CDR3 protein. The V and J calls reflect TCRdb's pipeline rather than the authors' work. The data contain a few hundred thousand distinct CDR3 sequences, 20% to 25% of them seen just once; the ten biggest clones take up roughly 14%. As to this clonotype: Its antigen remains unknown. This sequence may be a read error, since a much larger clone differs from it by one base.

The time point: newly diagnosed GD, antithyroid drugs for less than 3 months. PBMC-extracted RNA yielded the TCR library. A volume of approximately 9.8 milliliters of peripheral blood was collected in EDTA tubes. Study outcomes and limitations: TCR diversity in persistent Graves' patients was below that of newly diagnosed ones. Repertoires from persistent disease leaned toward TRBV28, TRBJ1-2 and TRBJ2-5.

The germline V gene has CDR1 SGHRS and CDR2 YFSETQ. CDR3 size: 15 residues. This sample comprised peripheral blood mononuclear cells (PBMCs), obtained at new diagnosis, from a patient treated with antithyroid drugs. This chain connects TRBV5-1 to TRBJ2-7; 10 bases line up with TRBD1. The clonotype was recovered from a female donor with Graves disease. The CDR3: CASSPGQGLSYEQCF. The DNA for the CDR3 is TGCGCCAGCAGCCCGGGACAGGGGCTCTCCTACGAGCAGTGCTTC.